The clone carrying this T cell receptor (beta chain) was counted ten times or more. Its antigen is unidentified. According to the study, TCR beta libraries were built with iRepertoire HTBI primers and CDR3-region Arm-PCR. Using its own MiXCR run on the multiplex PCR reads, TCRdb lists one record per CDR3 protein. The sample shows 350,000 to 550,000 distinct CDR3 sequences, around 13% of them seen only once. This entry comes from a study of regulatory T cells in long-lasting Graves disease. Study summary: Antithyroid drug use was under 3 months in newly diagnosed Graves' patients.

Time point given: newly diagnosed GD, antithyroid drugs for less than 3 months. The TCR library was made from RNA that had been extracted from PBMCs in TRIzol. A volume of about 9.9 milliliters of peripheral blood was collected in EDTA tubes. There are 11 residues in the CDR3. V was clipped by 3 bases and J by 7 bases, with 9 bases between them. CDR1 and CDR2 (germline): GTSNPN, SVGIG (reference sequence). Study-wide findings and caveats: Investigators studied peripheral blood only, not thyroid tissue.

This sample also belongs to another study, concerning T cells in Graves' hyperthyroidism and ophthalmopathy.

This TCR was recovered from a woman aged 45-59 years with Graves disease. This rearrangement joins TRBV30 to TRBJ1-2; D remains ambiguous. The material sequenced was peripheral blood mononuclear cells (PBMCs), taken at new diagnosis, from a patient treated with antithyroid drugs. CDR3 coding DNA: TGTGCCTGGAGATTGGCAGGTGGCTACACCTTC. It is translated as CAWRLAGGYTF.